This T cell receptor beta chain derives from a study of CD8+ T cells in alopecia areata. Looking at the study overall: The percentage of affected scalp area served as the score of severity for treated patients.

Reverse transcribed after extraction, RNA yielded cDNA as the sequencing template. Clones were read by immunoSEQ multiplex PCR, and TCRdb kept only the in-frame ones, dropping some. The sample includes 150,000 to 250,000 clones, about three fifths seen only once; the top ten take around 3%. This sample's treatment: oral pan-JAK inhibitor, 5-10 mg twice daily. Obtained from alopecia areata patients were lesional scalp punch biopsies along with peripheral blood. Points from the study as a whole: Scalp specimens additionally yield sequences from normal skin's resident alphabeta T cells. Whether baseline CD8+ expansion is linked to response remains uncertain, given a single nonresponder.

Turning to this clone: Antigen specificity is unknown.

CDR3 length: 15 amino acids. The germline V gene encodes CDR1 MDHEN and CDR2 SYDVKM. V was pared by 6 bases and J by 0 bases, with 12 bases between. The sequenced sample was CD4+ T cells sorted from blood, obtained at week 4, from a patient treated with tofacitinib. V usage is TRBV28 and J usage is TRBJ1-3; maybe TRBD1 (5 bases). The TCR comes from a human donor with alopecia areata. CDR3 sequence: CASRLGTGSGNTIYF. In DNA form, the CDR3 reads TGTGCCAGCAGATTAGGGACCGGCTCTGGAAACACCATATATTTT.